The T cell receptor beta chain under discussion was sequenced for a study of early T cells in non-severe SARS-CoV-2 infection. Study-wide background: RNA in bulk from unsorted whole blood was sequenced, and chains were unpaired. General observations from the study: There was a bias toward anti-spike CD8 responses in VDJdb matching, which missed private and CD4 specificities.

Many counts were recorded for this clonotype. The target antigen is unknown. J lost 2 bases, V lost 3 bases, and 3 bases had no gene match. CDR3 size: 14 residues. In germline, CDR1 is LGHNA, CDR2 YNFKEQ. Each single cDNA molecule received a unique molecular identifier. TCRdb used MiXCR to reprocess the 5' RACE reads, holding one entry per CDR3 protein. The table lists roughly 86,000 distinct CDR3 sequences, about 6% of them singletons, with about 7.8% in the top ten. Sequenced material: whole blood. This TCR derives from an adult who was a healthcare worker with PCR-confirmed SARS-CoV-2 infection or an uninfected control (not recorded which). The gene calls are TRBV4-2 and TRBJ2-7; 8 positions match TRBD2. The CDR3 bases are TGTGCCAGCAGCCAGGCGGGGGGACCCTACGAGCAGTACTTC. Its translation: CASSQAGGPYEQYF.